These 23 T cell receptor beta chains were all obtained from the same sample, sequenced in a study of technical replicates of blood from a handful of donors (dated by TCRdb to 2016 to 2017). Receptor libraries were prepared by the immunoSEQ multiplex PCR assay. Held by TCRdb, this immuneACCESS table contains in-frame sequences only and omits some clones. Under half of the omission traces to an unresolved V gene where checked; the cause of the rest is unknown. The sample table holds about 80,000 clones, of which around 94% were seen once. The ten largest clones capture 0.35% to 0.4% of the sample. Material: T cells isolated from PBMCs. These receptors were collected from a human donor in good health.

V gene TRBV10-3 combines with J gene TRBJ2-7, with TRBD2 matching over 7 bases. The CDR3 covers 16 residues. Germline V lookup: CDR1 ENHRY, CDR2 SYGVKD. The J segment lost 3 bases and the V segment lost 2 bases, leaving 10 bases of the junction unmatched. This chain's CDR3 is CAISEPPVERGYEQYF. CDR3 DNA: TGTGCCATCAGTGAGCCCCCCGTGGAGCGGGGCTACGAGCAGTACTTC.

This chain uses TRBV7-9 with TRBJ2-3; D call uncertain. V lost 10 bases and J 0 bases, leaving 17 bases between the germline ends. The CDR3 loop spans 15 amino acids. The germline gives CDR1 SEHNR, CDR2 FQNEAQ (reference sequence). This CDR3 is CAMSQEASSTDTQYF. CDR3 in DNA: TGTGCCATGTCCCAAGAGGCCTCAAGCACAGATACGCAGTATTTT.

This rearrangement joins TRBV6-4 to TRBJ2-1; the match to TRBD2 covers 7 bases. The CDR3 length is 15 residues. The V gene's germline CDR1 is MRHNA and CDR2 SNTAGT. The J segment lost 8 bases and the V segment lost 3 bases, leaving 10 bases of the junction unmatched. The DNA for the CDR3 is TGTGCCAGCAGTGAAGGCGGGAGAAGGTCCGATGAGCAGTTCTTC. This gives the protein CASSEGGRRSDEQFF.

The V and J genes are TRBV9 and TRBJ1-3; 8 bases are shared with TRBD1. Germline V gene data show CDR1 as SGDLS and CDR2 as YYNGEE. The CDR3 is made up of 18 amino acids. With 0 bases clipped from V and 3 bases from J, the junction kept 11 bases outside the gene matches. The CDR3 region has the DNA TGTGCCAGCAGCGTAGCCCGGGACAGGCCTTCTGATGGAAACACCATATATTTT. It specifies CASSVARDRPSDGNTIYF.

The chain has TRBV27 and TRBJ2-7, with TRBD1 matching 10 bases. This CDR3 region has 16 residues. CDR1 and CDR2 from the germline V gene are MNHEY and SMNVEV (reference sequence). The V gene end was trimmed by 5 bases and the J gene end by 5 bases; junction bases not matched to a gene: 12. The CDR3, as DNA: TGTGCCAGCAGTAGGACAGGGGGGCGGGAGCTGCACGAGCAGTACTTC. It codes for CASSRTGGRELHEQYF.

The chain recombines TRBV4-2 with TRBJ1-2; TRBD1 might be the D (5 bases). The V gene lost 0 bases and the J gene lost 6 bases, with 11 bases spanning the gap. The V gene's germline CDR1 is LGHNA and CDR2 YNFKEQ. CDR3 length: 14 residues. CDR3 in amino acids: CASSQDREADGYTF. In DNA form, the CDR3 reads TGTGCCAGCAGCCAAGACAGGGAAGCAGATGGCTACACCTTC.

This chain links TRBV6-5 with TRBJ1-4; possible D gene TRBD1, 5 bases. Trimming cost V 0 bases and J 4 bases, with 9 bases left between them. The CDR3 sequence is 15 residues long. CDR1 and CDR2 from the germline V gene are MNHEY and SVGAGI. CDR3 sequence reads: CASSYSPDNNEKLFF. CDR3 nucleotide sequence: TGTGCCAGCAGTTACTCGCCGGACAATAATGAAAAACTGTTTTTT.

The CDR3 protein is CASSRPGTYEQYF. DNA of the CDR3: TGTGCCAGCAGCCGCCCCGGGACTTACGAGCAGTACTTC. The rearrangement links TRBV7-9 to TRBJ2-7, with a possible D match to TRBD2 (6 bases). The CDR3 loop spans 13 amino acids. Looked up from germline, CDR1 is SEHNR and CDR2 is FQNEAQ (reference sequence). V shed 5 bases and J shed 4 bases, with 12 bases lying between them. Complete variable domain (other parts from reference TRBV7-9 and TRBJ2-7): DTGVSQNPRHKITKRGQNVTFRCDPISEHNRLYWYRQTLGQGPEFLTYFQNEAQLEKSRLLSDRFSAERPKGSFSTLEIQRTEQGDSAMYLCASSRPGTYEQYFGPGTRLTVT.

The chain links TRBV11-2 to TRBJ1-1; possibly TRBD1 for D (5 bases). CDR3 size: 11 residues. Germline loops: CDR1 SGHAT, CDR2 FQNNGV. V gave up 7 bases and J gave up 5 bases, with 8 bases separating them. In DNA form, the CDR3 reads TGTGCCAGCATTACAGGTACTGAAGCTTTCTTT. Its translation is CASITGTEAFF.

This chain joins TRBV25-1 and TRBJ2-1, with a possible D match to TRBD2 (6 bases). Between the trimmed V and J ends, which lost 2 bases and 8 bases, there was a span of 10 bases. CDR1 and CDR2 from the germline V gene are MGHDK and SYGVNS. The CDR3 length is 13 residues. The chain's CDR3 is CASSEGSGDEQFF. CDR3 in DNA: TGTGCCAGCAGTGAAGGATCGGGGGATGAGCAGTTCTTC.

The chain employs TRBV11-2 and TRBJ2-7, with a weak D call TRBD2 (5 bases). V lost 5 bases, J lost 3 bases, and 17 bases lay in between. The CDR3 is 15 amino acids. Per the germline V gene, CDR1 is SGHAT and CDR2 is FQNNGV. The CDR3 loop reads CASSLASGSLYEQYF. The CDR3 DNA is TGTGCCAGCAGCCTAGCTAGTGGATCCCTCTACGAGCAGTACTTC.

This chain joins TRBV13 and TRBJ2-5; D might be TRBD2 (5 bases). Trimming cost V 7 bases and J 4 bases, with 16 bases left between them. Germline V gene sequence: CDR1 PRHDT, CDR2 FYEKMQ (reference sequence). The CDR3 extends over 14 amino acids. CDR3 DNA sequence: TGTGCCAGCACCCTTAGGGCCGGGGTAGAGACCCAGTACTTC. Encoded protein: CASTLRAGVETQYF. The full variable domain, with the rest looked up from reference TRBV13 and TRBJ2-5, is AAGVIQSPRHLIKEKRETATLKCYPIPRHDTVYWYQQGPGQDPQFLISFYEKMQSDKGSIPDRFSAQQFSDYHSELNMSSLELGDSALYFCASTLRAGVETQYFGPGTRLLVL.

The rearrangement uses TRBV7-6 and TRBJ2-7, with no clear D. Germline CDR1 is SGHVS and CDR2 is FNYEAQ. The ends were cut back, 1 base at V and 0 bases at J, with 16 bases in the middle. The CDR3 has 17 amino acids. CDR3 amino acids: CASSLGLGRSSSYEQYF. CDR3 DNA sequence: TGTGCCAGCAGCTTAGGGCTGGGCAGATCCTCCTCCTACGAGCAGTACTTC.

This clone was seen only once. The chain couples TRBV19 to TRBJ1-5; the match to TRBD1 covers 7 bases. V lost 0 bases, J lost 0 bases, and 8 bases stayed unmatched. Germline V gene data show CDR1 as LNHDA and CDR2 as SQIVND (reference sequence). CDR3 size: 18 residues. CDR3 region: CASSIDPGQLYSNQPQHF. CDR3 in DNA: TGTGCCAGTAGTATAGATCCGGGACAGCTTTATAGCAATCAGCCCCAGCATTTT.

The chain carries TRBV5-4 and TRBJ2-1; 9 bases match TRBD2. Germline V lookup: CDR1 SGHNT, CDR2 YYREEE (reference sequence). After removal of 3 bases from V and 5 bases from J, the junction contained 12 bases not matched to a gene. The CDR3 loop spans 17 amino acids. The CDR3 region is CASSYPPSGMGNNEQFF. CDR3 nucleotide sequence: TGTGCCAGCAGCTACCCACCTAGCGGGATGGGAAACAATGAGCAGTTCTTC. The full variable domain, its missing parts supplied by reference TRBV5-4 and TRBJ2-1, is ETGVTQSPTHLIKTRGQQVTLRCSSQSGHNTVSWYQQALGQGPQFIFQYYREEENGRGNFPPRFSGLQFPNYSSELNVNALELDDSALYLCASSYPPSGMGNNEQFFGPGTRLTVL.

In DNA, the CDR3 is TGCGCCAGCAGTAGGGACTCCGGGGGGGAGCAGTACTTC. It yields the protein CASSRDSGGEQYF. The gene calls are TRBV10-1 and TRBJ2-7; 7 bases are a match to TRBD2. Trimming cost V 5 bases and J 7 bases; bases outside gene matches: 8. Per the germline V gene, CDR1 is WNHNN and CDR2 is SYGVQD (reference sequence). This CDR3 comprises 13 residues.

This chain links TRBV6-5 with TRBJ1-2; D possibly corresponds to TRBD1 (6 bases). The V gene's germline CDR1 is MNHEY and CDR2 SVGAGI. Trimming shortened V by 2 bases and J by 4 bases, and 8 bases separated the two germline ends. This CDR3 has 13 residues. The CDR3 loop is CASSYETGYGYTF. The CDR3 nucleotides read TGTGCCAGCAGTTACGAGACAGGCTATGGCTACACCTTC.

The gene calls are TRBV6-1 and TRBJ2-5, with D tentatively TRBD2 (5 bases). V lost 0 bases, J lost 5 bases, and 13 bases lay in between. Germline CDR1 is MNHNS and CDR2 is SASEGT. This CDR3 has 15 residues. CDR3 coding DNA: TGTGCCAGCAGTGAAGCCCATGTGTCGGGGGAGACCCAGTACTTC. The encoded protein is CASSEAHVSGETQYF.

This clone turned up a few times. The chain couples TRBV5-1 to TRBJ2-7, with D maybe TRBD1 (5 bases). V dropped 2 bases and J dropped 3 bases, with 9 bases sitting between them. The CDR3 length is 13 residues. The germline V gene has CDR1 SGHRS and CDR2 YFSETQ. The CDR3 DNA reads as TGCGCCAGCAGCTTACCGACAGACTACGAGCAGTACTTC. Its protein product is CASSLPTDYEQYF.

The V call is TRBV6-6, the J call TRBJ1-1; D perhaps matches TRBD1 (6 bases). V was pared by 4 bases and J by 0 bases, with 9 bases between. Germline V gene sequence: CDR1 MNHNY, CDR2 SVGAGI (reference sequence). The CDR3 totals 14 residues. DNA for the CDR3: TGTGCCAGCAGTTTACAGGGATTGAACACTGAAGCTTTCTTT. Amino acid sequence: CASSLQGLNTEAFF.

The chain joins TRBV5-4 to TRBJ1-2; 9 positions agree with TRBD1. In germline, CDR1 is SGHNT, CDR2 YYREEE (reference sequence). Germline trimming cut 1 base from V and 3 bases from J; bases unmatched to any gene: 10. The CDR3 sequence is 17 residues long. CDR3 sequence: CASSLLLGGTGYYGYTF. The DNA for the CDR3 is TGTGCCAGCAGCTTGCTTTTAGGCGGGACAGGGTACTATGGCTACACCTTC.

This rearrangement joins TRBV5-1 to TRBJ2-5, with 10 nucleotides matching TRBD2. The CDR3 is 18 residues long. J lost 4 bases, V lost 3 bases, and 15 bases had no gene match. Germline assignment: CDR1 SGHRS and CDR2 YFSETQ. CDR3 DNA: TGCGCCAGCAGCTGGGGTCCCCAAACAGCGGGAGGGGGAGAGACCCAGTACTTC. This sequence encodes CASSWGPQTAGGGETQYF.

The chain's CDR3 is CASSLSSGSSVDTQYF. CDR3 sequence (DNA): TGTGCCAGCAGTCTAAGTAGCGGGAGTTCTGTAGATACGCAGTATTTT. The chain has TRBV28 and TRBJ2-3, with 9 bases that match TRBD2. Trimming removed 5 bases from V and 5 bases from J; junction bases left unmatched: 11. The CDR3 consists of 16 residues. Per the germline V gene, CDR1 is MDHEN and CDR2 is SYDVKM. The full variable domain, its missing parts supplied by reference TRBV28 and TRBJ2-3, is DVKVTQSSRYLVKRTGEKVFLECVQDMDHENMFWYRQDPGLGLRLIYFSYDVKMKEKGDIPEGYSVSREKKERFSLILESASTNQTSMYLCASSLSSGSSVDTQYFGPGTRLTVL.